The 19 T cell receptor beta chains below all came from one sample that was sequenced in a study of lymphopenia after photon versus proton radiotherapy. Libraries were prepared by immunoSEQ multiplex PCR; TCRdb keeps only in-frame clonotypes and omits some of them. This repertoire shows 20,000 or so clones, roughly 86% found once; its top ten account for over 2.5%. The sequencing here drew on peripheral blood, taken from a patient treated with photon-based radiotherapy. These receptors were obtained from a woman aged 45-60 years with pancreatic cancer.

The CDR3 protein is CASSPRGLSGNTIYF. Written as DNA, the CDR3 is TGTGCCAGCAGCCCCAGGGGCCTCTCTGGAAACACCATATATTTT. The rearrangement joins TRBV5-4 to TRBJ1-3; tentatively, D is TRBD1 (6 bases). CDR1 is SGHNT and CDR2 is YYREEE in the germline V gene (reference sequence). V gave up 4 bases and J gave up 0 bases, with 11 bases separating them. The CDR3 sequence is 15 residues long.

This chain connects TRBV27 to TRBJ2-3; TRBD2 might be the D (5 bases). The CDR3 contains 12 residues. Germline CDR1 MNHEY, CDR2 SMNVEV (reference sequence). V lost 8 bases and J 6 bases, leaving 12 bases between the germline ends. This CDR3 reads CASGARGDTQYF. CDR3 bases: TGTGCCAGCGGAGCTCGAGGGGATACGCAGTATTTT.

The chain employs TRBV30 and TRBJ2-4; no firm D call. This CDR3 spans 14 amino acids. The V and J ends lost 6 bases and 0 bases respectively, with 12 bases between them. The germline V gene encodes CDR1 GTSNPN and CDR2 SVGIG (reference sequence). The DNA for the CDR3 is TGTGCCTGTAGGACCAGTCTAGCCAAAAACATTCAGTACTTC. Protein sequence: CACRTSLAKNIQYF.

V is TRBV27 and J is TRBJ2-7; 9 bases agree with TRBD1. V shed 3 bases, J shed 6 bases, and the junction held 0 bases outside the gene matches. Germline V gene data show CDR1 as MNHEY and CDR2 as SMNVEV (reference sequence). The CDR3 totals 12 residues. The CDR3 reads CASSLGQGEQYF. The CDR3 nucleotides read TGTGCCAGCAGTTTGGGACAGGGCGAGCAGTACTTC.

This clone occurred once. V and J are TRBV19 and TRBJ1-3, with D uncertain. The CDR3 runs 11 residues. V dropped 6 bases and J dropped 4 bases, with 4 bases sitting between them. CDR1 is LNHDA, CDR2 SQIVND, per germline (reference sequence). The CDR3 DNA reads TGTGCCAGTAGGTGGGGAAACACCATATATTTT. This translates into CASRWGNTIYF.

This clone was counted a single time. The V gene is TRBV27, the J gene TRBJ1-4; 7 bases are shared with TRBD1. Germline lookup yields CDR1 MNHEY and CDR2 SMNVEV (reference sequence). CDR3 length: 14 amino acids. With V trimmed by 6 bases and J by 8 bases, 9 bases remained unmatched. CDR3 region: CASSLDRDDEKLFF. Here the CDR3 DNA reads TGTGCCAGCAGCCTAGACAGGGACGACGAAAAACTGTTTTTT.

This clone was seen more than once but under ten times. V is TRBV2 and J is TRBJ2-3; no clear D gene. The CDR3 length is 13 residues. Trimming removed 4 bases at V and 2 bases at J, with 7 bases between. Germline V gives CDR1 SNHLY, CDR2 FYNNEI. DNA for the CDR3: TGTGCCAGCAGTGCCCACATCACAGATACGCAGTATTTT. It yields the protein CASSAHITDTQYF.

The rearrangement links TRBV7-2 to TRBJ2-6; D not resolved. Germline CDR1 is SGHTA and CDR2 is FQGNSA. This CDR3 comprises 15 residues. The ends were cut back, 1 base at V and 0 bases at J, with 4 bases in the middle. For the CDR3, the DNA is TGTGCCAGCAGCTTAGATTTCTCTGGGGCCAACGTCCTGACTTTC. It encodes CASSLDFSGANVLTF.

With regard to this clone: Sequence at one end of the junction differs from germline and may be a read error. The J gene is TRBJ2-7, the V gene TRBV2, with D unresolved. The CDR3 covers 11 residues. CDR1 is SNHLY, CDR2 FYNNEI, per germline. CDR3 region: CASSGGYGQYF. The CDR3 nucleotides read TGTGCCAGCAGTGGGGGTTACGGGCAGTACTTC.

This sequence joins TRBV28 and TRBJ1-2; 8 nucleotides align to TRBD1. The CDR3 covers 16 residues. The J segment lost 7 bases and the V segment lost 10 bases, leaving 20 bases of the junction unmatched. Per the germline V gene, CDR1 is MDHEN and CDR2 is SYDVKM. CDR3 sequence (DNA): TGTGCCACCCACCTAACAGGGGGTCCGATTCCTATTGGCTACACCTTC. Translating it yields CATHLTGGPIPIGYTF.

The sample holds a few counts of this clone. This chain uses TRBV19 with TRBJ2-5; 8 bases are a match to TRBD2. The V and J ends lost 1 base and 3 bases, in that order; junction bases with no gene match: 10. Looked up from germline, CDR1 is LNHDA and CDR2 is SQIVND (reference sequence). The CDR3 runs to 17 residues. As DNA, the CDR3 is TGTGCCAGTAGTATAGGGTATCGGCGGGAGGCGGAAGAGACCCAGTACTTC. It translates to CASSIGYRREAEETQYF. The whole variable domain, remainder taken from reference TRBV19 and TRBJ2-5, is DGGITQSPKYLFRKEGQNVTLSCEQNLNHDAMYWYRQDPGQGLRLIYYSQIVNDFQKGDIAEGYSVSREKKESFPLTVTSAQKNPTAFYLCASSIGYRREAEETQYFGPGTRLLVL.

The chain has TRBV5-5 and TRBJ2-2; D remains unclear. CDR3 length: 12 amino acids. V lost 6 bases and J 3 bases, leaving 6 bases between the germline ends. The germline V gene has CDR1 SGHKS and CDR2 YYEKEE (reference sequence). CDR3 residues: CASIPYTGELFF. The CDR3 DNA sequence: TGTGCCAGCATCCCGTACACCGGGGAGCTGTTTTTT.

The chain has TRBV15 and TRBJ1-2; D is unresolved. The V end was cut by 3 bases, the J end by 4 bases, with 21 bases between. The germline gives CDR1 LNHNV, CDR2 YYDKDF (reference sequence). This CDR3 comprises 17 residues. CDR3 residues: CATSSPVKDTKSYGYTF. In DNA form, the CDR3 reads TGTGCCACCAGCAGCCCTGTAAAAGACACGAAATCCTATGGCTACACCTTC.

This clone was counted a single time. The rearrangement joins TRBV11-2 to TRBJ2-1, with TRBD1 as a possible D gene (6 bases). Deletions cut 6 bases from V and 9 bases from J, with 18 bases between. The CDR3 extends over 14 amino acids. Per the germline V gene, CDR1 is SGHAT and CDR2 is FQNNGV. CDR3 coding DNA: TGTGCCAGCAGAGCCCAGGGGCTAGTTGCTGAGCAGTTCTTC. Its protein is CASRAQGLVAEQFF.

The rearrangement joins TRBV2 to TRBJ1-2, with 7 bases fitting TRBD1. CDR1 is SNHLY, CDR2 FYNNEI, per germline. There are 15 residues in the CDR3. J gave up 4 bases and V 3 bases, and 8 bases lay outside the gene matches. The CDR3 DNA sequence: TGTGCCAGCAGTGACCGCAGGGGGACAATCTATGGCTACACCTTC. As protein: CASSDRRGTIYGYTF.

DNA of the CDR3: TGTGCCAGCAGCCAAACGGGTCTAGCGGGACTCGATGAGCAGTTCTTC. Its protein product is CASSQTGLAGLDEQFF. This chain uses TRBV7-9 with TRBJ2-1; 9 positions agree with TRBD2. V shed 5 bases and J 8 bases; nucleotides not matched to a gene: 13. Germline CDR1 is SEHNR and CDR2 is FQNEAQ (reference sequence). CDR3 length: 16 amino acids.

The chain links TRBV6-6 to TRBJ2-1, with D tentatively TRBD1 or TRBD2 (5 bases each). CDR1 and CDR2 (germline): MNHNY, SVGAGI (reference sequence). This CDR3 comprises 15 residues. V gave up 2 bases and J gave up 2 bases, with 10 bases separating them. DNA for the CDR3: TGTGCCAGCAGTTACCGGCAGGGACCCTACAATGAGCAGTTCTTC. The encoded protein is CASSYRQGPYNEQFF.

This chain's CDR3 is CASTLGTRQSNEQFF. The DNA of the CDR3 is TGTGCCAGCACCTTAGGGACTCGACAGTCCAATGAGCAGTTCTTC. V is TRBV27 and J is TRBJ2-1; D might be TRBD2 (6 bases). V lost 7 bases, J lost 6 bases, and 19 bases lay in between. The CDR3 is 15 residues long. In germline, CDR1 is MNHEY, CDR2 SMNVEV (reference sequence).

The rearrangement joins TRBV29-1 to TRBJ2-1; D gene ambiguous. This CDR3 region has 16 residues. Germline V gene lookup returns CDR1 SQVTM and CDR2 ANQGSEA. With 6 bases removed from V and 0 bases from J, the gap between germline ends came to 18 bases. In DNA, the CDR3 is TGCAGCGTGGCTAACTCGGCTGGCTTCTCCTACAATGAGCAGTTCTTC. Translating gives CSVANSAGFSYNEQFF.